The clone carrying this TCR beta chain was counted a single time. The data were taken from a study of cytomegalovirus exposure and HLA in healthy donors. The PCR had 60 Vbeta and 13 Jbeta primers. Using immunoSEQ multiplex PCR, the repertoire was profiled, and TCRdb retains in-frame clones only, with some absent. This sample has under 200,000 clones, with roughly 84% found just once. CDR1 MNHEY and CDR2 SMNVEV come from the germline V gene (reference sequence). Trimming left V 2 bases short and J 8 bases short, with 13 bases between. The CDR3 is 14 residues long. The sequencing sample was made of PBMCs. The chain employs TRBV27 and TRBJ2-1; tentative D call: TRBD1 (5 bases). The sequence derives from a woman aged 45-65 years in good health and CMV-seropositive. In DNA form, the CDR3 reads TGTGCCAGCAGTTTAGGGTGGGGCAAGGATGAGCAGTTCTTC. Its translation: CASSLGWGKDEQFF.